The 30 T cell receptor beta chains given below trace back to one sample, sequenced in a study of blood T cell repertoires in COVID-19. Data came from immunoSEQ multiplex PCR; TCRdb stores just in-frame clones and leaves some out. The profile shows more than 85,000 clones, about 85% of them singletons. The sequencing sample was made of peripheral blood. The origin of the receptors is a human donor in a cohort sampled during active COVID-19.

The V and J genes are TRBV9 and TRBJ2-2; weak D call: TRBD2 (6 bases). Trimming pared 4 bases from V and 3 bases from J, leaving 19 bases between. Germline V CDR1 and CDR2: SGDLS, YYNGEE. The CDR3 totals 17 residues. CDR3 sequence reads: CASSISLGTSHTGELFF. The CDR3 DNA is TGTGCCAGCAGCATCTCCTTAGGGACTTCTCACACCGGGGAGCTGTTTTTT.

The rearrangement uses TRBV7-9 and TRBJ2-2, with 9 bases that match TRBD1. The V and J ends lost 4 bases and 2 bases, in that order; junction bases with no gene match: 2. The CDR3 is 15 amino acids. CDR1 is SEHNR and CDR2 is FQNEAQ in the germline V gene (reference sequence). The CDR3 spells CASSSDRGNTGELFF. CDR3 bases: TGTGCCAGCAGCTCGGACAGGGGAAACACCGGGGAGCTGTTTTTT.

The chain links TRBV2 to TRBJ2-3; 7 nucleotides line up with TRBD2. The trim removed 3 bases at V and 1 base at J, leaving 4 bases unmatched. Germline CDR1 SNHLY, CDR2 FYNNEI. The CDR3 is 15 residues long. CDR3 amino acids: CASSDKRDGTDTQYF. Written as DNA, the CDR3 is TGTGCCAGCAGTGATAAGCGGGACGGCACAGATACGCAGTATTTT.

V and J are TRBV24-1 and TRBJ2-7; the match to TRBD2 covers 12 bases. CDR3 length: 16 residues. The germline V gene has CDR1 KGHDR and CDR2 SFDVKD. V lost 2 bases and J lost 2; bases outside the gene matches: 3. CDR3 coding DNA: TGTGCCACCAGTGATTCTGGACTAGCGGGAACCTACGAGCAGTACTTC. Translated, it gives CATSDSGLAGTYEQYF.

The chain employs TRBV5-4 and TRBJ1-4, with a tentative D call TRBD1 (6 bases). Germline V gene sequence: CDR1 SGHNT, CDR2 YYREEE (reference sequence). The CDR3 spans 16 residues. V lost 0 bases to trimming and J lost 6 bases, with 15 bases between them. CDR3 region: CASSLAPGTRDEKLFF. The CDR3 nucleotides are TGTGCCAGCAGCTTGGCCCCTGGGACACGCGATGAAAAACTGTTTTTT.

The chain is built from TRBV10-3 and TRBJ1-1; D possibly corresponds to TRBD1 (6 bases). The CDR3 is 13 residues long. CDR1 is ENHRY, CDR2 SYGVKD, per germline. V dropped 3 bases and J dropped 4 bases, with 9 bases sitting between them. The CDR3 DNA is TGTGCCATCAGTGAATTAGGGGGCACTGAAGCTTTCTTT. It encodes CAISELGGTEAFF.

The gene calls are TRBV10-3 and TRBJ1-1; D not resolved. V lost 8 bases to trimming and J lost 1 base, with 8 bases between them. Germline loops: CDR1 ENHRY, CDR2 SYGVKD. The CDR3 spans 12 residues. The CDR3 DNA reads TGTGCCATCGCTAGAGAGAACACTGAAGCTTTCTTT. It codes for CAIARENTEAFF.

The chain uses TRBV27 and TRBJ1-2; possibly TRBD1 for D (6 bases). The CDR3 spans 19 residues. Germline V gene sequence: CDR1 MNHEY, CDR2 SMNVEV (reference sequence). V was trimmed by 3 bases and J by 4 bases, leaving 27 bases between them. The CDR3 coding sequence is TGTGCCAGCAGTTTTAGGTCTTGGGGGACCAACAGGGTATTCTATGGCTACACCTTC. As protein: CASSFRSWGTNRVFYGYTF.

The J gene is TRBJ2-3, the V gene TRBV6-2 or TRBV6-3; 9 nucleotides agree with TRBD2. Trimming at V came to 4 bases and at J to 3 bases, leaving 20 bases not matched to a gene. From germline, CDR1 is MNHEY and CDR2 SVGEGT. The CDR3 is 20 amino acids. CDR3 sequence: CASSSGTTAGGPSLTDTQYF. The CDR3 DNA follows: TGTGCCAGCAGTTCTGGGACGACGGCGGGAGGGCCCTCTTTAACAGATACGCAGTATTTT.

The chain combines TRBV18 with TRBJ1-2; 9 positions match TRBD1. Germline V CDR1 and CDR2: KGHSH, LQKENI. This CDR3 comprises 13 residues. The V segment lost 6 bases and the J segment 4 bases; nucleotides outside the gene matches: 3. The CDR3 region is CASSPDRGYGYTF. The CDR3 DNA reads TGTGCCAGCTCGCCGGACAGGGGCTATGGCTACACCTTC.

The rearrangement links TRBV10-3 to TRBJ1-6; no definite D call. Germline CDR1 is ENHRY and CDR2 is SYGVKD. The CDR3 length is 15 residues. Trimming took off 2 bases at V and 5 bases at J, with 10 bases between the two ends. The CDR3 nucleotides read TGTGCCATCAGTGAGAGCGGGCAAAATAATTCACCCCTCCACTTT. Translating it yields CAISESGQNNSPLHF.

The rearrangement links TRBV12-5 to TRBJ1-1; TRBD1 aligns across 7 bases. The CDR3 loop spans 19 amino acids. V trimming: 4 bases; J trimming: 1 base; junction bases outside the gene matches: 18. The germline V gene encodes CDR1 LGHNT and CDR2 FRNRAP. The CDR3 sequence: CASGWVYPDSRTGNTEAFF. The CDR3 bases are TGTGCTAGTGGTTGGGTTTACCCGGATAGCAGGACAGGGAACACTGAAGCTTTCTTT.

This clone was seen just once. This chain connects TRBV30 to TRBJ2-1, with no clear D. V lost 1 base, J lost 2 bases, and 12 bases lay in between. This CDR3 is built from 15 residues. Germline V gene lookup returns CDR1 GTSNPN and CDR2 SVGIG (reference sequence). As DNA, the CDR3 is TGTGCCTGGAGTGAAACTGTCCAAGCCTACAATGAGCAGTTCTTC. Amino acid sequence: CAWSETVQAYNEQFF. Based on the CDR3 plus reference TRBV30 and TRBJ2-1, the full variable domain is SQTIHQWPATLVQPVGSPLSLECTVEGTSNPNLYWYRQAAGRGLQLLFYSVGIGQISSEVPQNLSASRPQDRQFILSSKKLLLSDSGFYLCAWSETVQAYNEQFFGPGTRLTVL.

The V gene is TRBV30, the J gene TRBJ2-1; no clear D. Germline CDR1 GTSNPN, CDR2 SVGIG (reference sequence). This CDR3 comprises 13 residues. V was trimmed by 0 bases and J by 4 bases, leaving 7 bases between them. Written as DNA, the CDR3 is TGTGCCTGGAGTGTAAACCAGTACAATGAGCAGTTCTTC. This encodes CAWSVNQYNEQFF.

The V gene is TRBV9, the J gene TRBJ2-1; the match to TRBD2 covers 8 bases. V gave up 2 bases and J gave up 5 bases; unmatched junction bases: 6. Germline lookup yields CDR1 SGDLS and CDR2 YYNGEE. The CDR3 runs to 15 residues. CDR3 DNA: TGTGCCAGCAGCGTTAGCGGGGTAGACCACAATGAGCAGTTCTTC. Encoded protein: CASSVSGVDHNEQFF.

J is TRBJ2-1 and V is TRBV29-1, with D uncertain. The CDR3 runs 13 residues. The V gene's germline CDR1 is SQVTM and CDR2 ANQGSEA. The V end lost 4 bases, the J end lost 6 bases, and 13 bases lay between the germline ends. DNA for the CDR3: TGCAGCGTTGGGATTAGCACCACCAATGAGCAGTTCTTC. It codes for CSVGISTTNEQFF.

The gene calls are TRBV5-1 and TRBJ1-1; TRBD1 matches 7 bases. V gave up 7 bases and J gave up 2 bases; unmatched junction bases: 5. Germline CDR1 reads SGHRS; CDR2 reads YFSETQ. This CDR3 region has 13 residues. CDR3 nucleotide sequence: TGCGCCAGCCGGACAGGAGCCAACACTGAAGCTTTCTTT. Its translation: CASRTGANTEAFF.

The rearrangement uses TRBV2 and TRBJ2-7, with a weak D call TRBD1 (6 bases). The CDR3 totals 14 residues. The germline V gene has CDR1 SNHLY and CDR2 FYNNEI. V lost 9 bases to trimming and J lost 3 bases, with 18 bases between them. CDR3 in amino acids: CASGAPTGIYEQYF. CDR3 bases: TGTGCCAGTGGGGCCCCGACAGGAATCTACGAGCAGTACTTC.

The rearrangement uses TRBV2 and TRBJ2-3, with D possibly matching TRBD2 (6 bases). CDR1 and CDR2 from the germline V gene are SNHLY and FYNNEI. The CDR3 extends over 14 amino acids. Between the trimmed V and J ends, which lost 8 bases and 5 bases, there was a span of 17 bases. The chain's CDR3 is CASWSSGSGDTQYF. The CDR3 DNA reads TGTGCCAGCTGGAGTAGCGGCTCAGGAGATACGCAGTATTTT.

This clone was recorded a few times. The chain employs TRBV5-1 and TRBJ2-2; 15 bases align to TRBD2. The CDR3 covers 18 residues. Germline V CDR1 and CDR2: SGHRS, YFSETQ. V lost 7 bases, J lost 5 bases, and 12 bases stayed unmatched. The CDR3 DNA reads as TGCGCCAGCGGTCCTAGGACTAGCGGGGGGGCGAGGACCGGGGAGCTGTTTTTT. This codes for CASGPRTSGGARTGELFF.

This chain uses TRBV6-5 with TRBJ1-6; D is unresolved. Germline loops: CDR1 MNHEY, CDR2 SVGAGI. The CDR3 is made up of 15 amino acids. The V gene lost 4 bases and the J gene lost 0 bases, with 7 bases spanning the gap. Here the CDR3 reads CASSLDSSYNSPLHF. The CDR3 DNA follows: TGTGCCAGCAGTTTAGATAGCTCCTATAATTCACCCCTCCACTTT.

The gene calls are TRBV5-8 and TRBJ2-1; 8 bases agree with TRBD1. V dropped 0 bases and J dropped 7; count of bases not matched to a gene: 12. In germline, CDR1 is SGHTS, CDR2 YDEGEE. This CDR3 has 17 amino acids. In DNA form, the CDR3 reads TGTGCCAGCAGCTTGGCCCCCGGACAGGGAGGTCGGAATGAGCAGTTCTTC. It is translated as CASSLAPGQGGRNEQFF.

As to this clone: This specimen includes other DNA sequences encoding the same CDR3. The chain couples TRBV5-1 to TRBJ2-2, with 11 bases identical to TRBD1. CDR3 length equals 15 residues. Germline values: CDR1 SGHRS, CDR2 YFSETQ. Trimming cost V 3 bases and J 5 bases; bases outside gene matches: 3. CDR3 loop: CASSSGTGGTGELFF. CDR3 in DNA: TGCGCCAGCAGCTCCGGGACAGGGGGGACCGGGGAGCTGTTTTTT.

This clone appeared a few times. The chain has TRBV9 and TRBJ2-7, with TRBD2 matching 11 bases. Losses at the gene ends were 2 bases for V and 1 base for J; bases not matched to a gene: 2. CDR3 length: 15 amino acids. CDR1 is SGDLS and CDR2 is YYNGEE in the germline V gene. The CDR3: CASSVGTSGSYEQYF. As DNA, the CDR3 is TGTGCCAGCAGCGTTGGGACTAGCGGTTCCTACGAGCAGTACTTC.

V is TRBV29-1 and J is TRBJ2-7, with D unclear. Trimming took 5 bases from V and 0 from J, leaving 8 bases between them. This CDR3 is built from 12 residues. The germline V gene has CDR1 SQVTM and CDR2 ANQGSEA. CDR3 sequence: CSVHVSSYEQYF. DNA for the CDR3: TGCAGCGTTCACGTTAGCTCCTACGAGCAGTACTTC.

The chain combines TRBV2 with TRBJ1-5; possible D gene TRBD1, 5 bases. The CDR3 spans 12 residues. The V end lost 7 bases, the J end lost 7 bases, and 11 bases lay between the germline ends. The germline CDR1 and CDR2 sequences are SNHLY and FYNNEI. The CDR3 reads CASNRGGQPQHF. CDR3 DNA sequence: TGTGCCAGCAATCGGGGGGGGCAGCCCCAGCATTTT. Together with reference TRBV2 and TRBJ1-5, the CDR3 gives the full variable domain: EPEVTQTPSHQVTQMGQEVILRCVPISNHLYFYWYRQILGQKVEFLVSFYNNEISEKSEIFDDQFSVERPDGSNFTLKIRSTKLEDSAMYFCASNRGGQPQHFGDGTRLSIL.

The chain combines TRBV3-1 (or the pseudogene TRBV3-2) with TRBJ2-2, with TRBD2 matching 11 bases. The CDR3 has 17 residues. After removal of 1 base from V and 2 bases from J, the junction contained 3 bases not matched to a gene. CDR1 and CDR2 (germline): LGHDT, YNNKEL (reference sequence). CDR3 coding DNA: TGTGCCAGCAGCCAAGGAACTAGCGGGGGTAACACCGGGGAGCTGTTTTTT. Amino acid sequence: CASSQGTSGGNTGELFF.

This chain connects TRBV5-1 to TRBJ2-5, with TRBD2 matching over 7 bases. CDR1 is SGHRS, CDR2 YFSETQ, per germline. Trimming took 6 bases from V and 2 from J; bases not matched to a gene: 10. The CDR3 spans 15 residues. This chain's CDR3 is CASNQGTNLQETQYF. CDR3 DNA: TGCGCCAGCAACCAAGGGACTAACCTTCAAGAGACCCAGTACTTC.

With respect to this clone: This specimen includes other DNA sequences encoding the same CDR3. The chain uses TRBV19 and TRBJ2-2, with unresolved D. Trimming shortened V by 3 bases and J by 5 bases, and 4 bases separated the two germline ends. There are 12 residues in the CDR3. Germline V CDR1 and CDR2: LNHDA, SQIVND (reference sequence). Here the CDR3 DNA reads TGTGCCAGTAGTATCCTAACCGGGGAGCTGTTTTTT. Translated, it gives CASSILTGELFF.

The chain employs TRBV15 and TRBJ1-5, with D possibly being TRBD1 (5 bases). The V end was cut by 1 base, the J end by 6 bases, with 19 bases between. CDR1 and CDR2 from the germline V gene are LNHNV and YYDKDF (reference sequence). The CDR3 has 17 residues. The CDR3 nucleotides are TGTGCCACCAGCAGAGGGGCAACACCGGGGGGTGGTCAGCCCCAGCATTTT. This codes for CATSRGATPGGGQPQHF.